One and the same sample provided the 15 T cell receptor beta chains below, sequenced in a study of T cell responses to AZD1222 COVID-19 vaccine. Sequencing used immunoSEQ multiplex PCR; TCRdb keeps in-frame clones, though not all of them. The sample consists of around 170,000 clones, approximately 91% of them appearing once. The source was peripheral blood, collected on day 0 of AZD1222 vaccination. All receptors come from an adult in good health.

The chain uses TRBV23-1 and TRBJ2-7; D may be TRBD1 (6 bases). TRBV23-1 is flagged as an ORF with uncertain function. This CDR3 is built from 15 residues. V lost 6 bases and J lost 0, with 15 bases in between. The CDR3 protein is CASSLKGHVSYEQYF. CDR3 nucleotide sequence: TGCGCCAGCAGCCTTAAGGGACATGTCTCCTACGAGCAGTACTTC.

The chain recombines TRBV6-2 or TRBV6-3 with TRBJ1-1; no reliable D call. This CDR3 has 12 amino acids. Trimming shortened V by 6 bases and J by 2 bases, and 7 bases separated the two germline ends. Per the germline V gene, CDR1 is MNHEY and CDR2 is SVGEGT. The chain's CDR3 is CASSRSNTEAFF. The CDR3 DNA reads TGTGCCAGCAGCCGGAGTAACACTGAAGCTTTCTTT.

This chain links TRBV20-1 with TRBJ1-2; D not certain. CDR3 size: 11 residues. The V gene's germline CDR1 is DFQATT and CDR2 SNEGSKA (reference sequence). The DNA of the CDR3 is TGCAGCGTAGGACCCAACCATGGCTACACCTTC. This encodes CSVGPNHGYTF.

V is TRBV3-1 (or the pseudogene TRBV3-2) and J is TRBJ2-7; 9 positions agree with TRBD2. Per the germline V gene, CDR1 is LGHDT and CDR2 is YNNKEL (reference sequence). This CDR3 comprises 17 residues. J was trimmed by 0 bases and V by 0 bases; bases with no gene match: 6. The CDR3 region is CASSQESSGGSSYEQYF. CDR3 nucleotides: TGTGCCAGCAGCCAAGAATCAAGCGGGGGGTCCTCCTACGAGCAGTACTTC.

This chain uses TRBV9 with TRBJ2-1; possible D gene TRBD2, 5 bases. The CDR3 runs to 12 residues. Germline V gene sequence: CDR1 SGDLS, CDR2 YYNGEE. Trimming removed 4 bases at V and 8 bases at J, with 10 bases between. CDR3 DNA sequence: TGTGCCAGCAGCACCCGAGCGGATGAGCAGTTCTTC. Its translation: CASSTRADEQFF.

The chain employs TRBV7-8 and TRBJ2-7; TRBD1 agrees at 7 bases. V shed 5 bases, J shed 2 bases, and the junction held 12 bases outside the gene matches. Looked up from germline, CDR1 is SGHVS and CDR2 is FQNEAQ. This CDR3 spans 16 amino acids. As DNA, the CDR3 is TGTGCCAGCAGCCGAGCGTGGACAGGAGACGCCTACGAGCAGTACTTC. Encoded protein: CASSRAWTGDAYEQYF.

This chain connects TRBV6-4 to TRBJ1-2; unclear D gene. V gave up 0 bases and J gave up 8 bases, with 4 bases separating them. The CDR3 totals 11 residues. Germline V gene data show CDR1 as MRHNA and CDR2 as SNTAGT. The CDR3, as DNA: TGTGCCAGCAGTGACTCAAGGGGCTACACCTTC. This gives the protein CASSDSRGYTF.

The chain links TRBV7-3 to TRBJ1-1; D call uncertain. This CDR3 has 15 amino acids. Germline V gene lookup returns CDR1 SGHTA and CDR2 FQGTGA. Deletions cut 1 base from V and 4 bases from J, with 13 bases between. CDR3 coding DNA: TGTGCCAGCAGCTTAATTAGGACGGGTGCCACTGAAGCTTTCTTT. This codes for CASSLIRTGATEAFF.

The chain recombines TRBV9 with TRBJ1-2, with D hard to call. V was shortened by 0 bases and J by 5 bases, with 5 bases between the two germline ends. CDR1 is SGDLS, CDR2 YYNGEE, per germline. The CDR3 has 12 residues. The CDR3 here is CASSVAKYGYTF. CDR3 DNA: TGTGCCAGCAGCGTAGCAAAGTATGGCTACACCTTC.

The chain employs TRBV9 and TRBJ2-1, with 12 bases fitting TRBD2. V lost 4 bases to trimming and J lost 9 bases; unmatched junction nucleotides: 8. Germline V CDR1 and CDR2: SGDLS, YYNGEE. CDR3 length: 15 amino acids. The CDR3 reads CASSRKTSGSGEQFF. DNA of the CDR3: TGTGCCAGCAGCAGAAAGACTAGCGGGAGCGGTGAGCAGTTCTTC.

The chain is built from TRBV12-5 and TRBJ2-1; TRBD2 agrees at 12 bases. Trimming took 1 base from V and 7 from J; bases not matched to a gene: 8. The CDR3 consists of 17 residues. Germline V gene lookup returns CDR1 LGHNT and CDR2 FRNRAP. CDR3 nucleotide sequence: TGTGCTAGTGGTTTGGGAAGACTAGCGGGAGCCGATAATGAGCAGTTCTTC. This gives the protein CASGLGRLAGADNEQFF.

The chain joins TRBV10-1 to TRBJ1-5, with 7 positions matching TRBD1. In germline, CDR1 is WNHNN, CDR2 SYGVQD (reference sequence). The V and J ends lost 7 bases and 9 bases, in that order; junction bases with no gene match: 9. This CDR3 spans 13 amino acids. CDR3 nucleotides: TGCGCCAGCATCAGGGACAGTCCAATGCCCCAGCATTTT. This sequence encodes CASIRDSPMPQHF.

V is TRBV5-6 and J is TRBJ1-2; D not certain. V was trimmed by 5 bases and J by 1 base, leaving 12 bases between them. CDR1 is SGHDT, CDR2 YYEEEE, per germline. This CDR3 has 14 residues. CDR3 loop: CASSGRRINYGYTF. The CDR3 bases are TGTGCCAGCAGTGGCCGCAGGATTAACTATGGCTACACCTTC. Variable domain in full (rest from reference TRBV5-6 and TRBJ1-2): DAGVTQSPTHLIKTRGQQVTLRCSPKSGHDTVSWYQQALGQGPQFIFQYYEEEERQRGNFPDRFSGHQFPNYSSELNVNALLLGDSALYLCASSGRRINYGYTFGSGTRLTVV.

This clone was counted between two and nine times. The genes are TRBV10-3 and TRBJ1-1, with 10 bases fitting TRBD1. Germline V gives CDR1 ENHRY, CDR2 SYGVKD. The CDR3 length is 15 residues. Germline trimming cut 10 bases from V and 5 bases from J; bases unmatched to any gene: 13. The CDR3 coding sequence is TGTGCCAGCTTACCCGGGACAGGGGTTCGGACTGAAGCTTTCTTT. Protein sequence: CASLPGTGVRTEAFF.

The chain couples TRBV6-1 to TRBJ1-1, with TRBD1 as a possible D gene (6 bases). V was cut by 3 bases and J by 2 bases, with 13 bases left in between. CDR3 size: 15 residues. Germline CDR1 MNHNS, CDR2 SASEGT. The CDR3 reads CASSDRAGANTEAFF. The CDR3 DNA is TGTGCCAGCAGTGATCGGGCAGGGGCAAACACTGAAGCTTTCTTT.